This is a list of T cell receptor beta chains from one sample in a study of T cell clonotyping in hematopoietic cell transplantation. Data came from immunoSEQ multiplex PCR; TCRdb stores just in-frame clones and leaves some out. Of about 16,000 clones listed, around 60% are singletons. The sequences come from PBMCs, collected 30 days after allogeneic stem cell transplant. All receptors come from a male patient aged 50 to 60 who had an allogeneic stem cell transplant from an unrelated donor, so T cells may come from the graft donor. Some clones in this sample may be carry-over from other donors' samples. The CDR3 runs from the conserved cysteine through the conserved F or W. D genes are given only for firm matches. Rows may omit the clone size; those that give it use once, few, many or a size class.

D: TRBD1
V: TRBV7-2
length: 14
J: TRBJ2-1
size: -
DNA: TGTGCCAGCAGACTCAAGCAGGGGGCGGGTGAGCAGTTCTTC
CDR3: CASRLKQGAGEQFF

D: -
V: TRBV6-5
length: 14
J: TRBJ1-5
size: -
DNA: TGTGCCAGCAGCCCAGACGGGGGGCTCGAGCCCCAGCATTTT
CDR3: CASSPDGGLEPQHF

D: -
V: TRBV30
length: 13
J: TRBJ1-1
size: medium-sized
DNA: TGTGCCTGGTCCCTTAGCCCAAACACTGAAGCTTTCTTT
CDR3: CAWSLSPNTEAFF

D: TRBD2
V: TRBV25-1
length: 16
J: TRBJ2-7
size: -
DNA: TGTGCCAGCAGTGAGGGACCTAGCGGGAGATCCTACGAGCAGTACTTC
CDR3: CASSEGPSGRSYEQYF

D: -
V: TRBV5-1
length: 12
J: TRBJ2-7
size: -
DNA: TGCGCCAGCAGCTTGGAATTTGGCCAAGAGTACTTC
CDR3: CASSLEFGQEYF

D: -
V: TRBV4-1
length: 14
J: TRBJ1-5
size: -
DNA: TGCGCCAGCAGCCTCCGGGAGGTCAATCAGCCCCAGCATTTT
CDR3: CASSLREVNQPQHF

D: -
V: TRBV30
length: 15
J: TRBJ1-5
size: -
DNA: TGTGCCTGGAGTGCGCGTACAGGGACGCGTCAGCCCCAGCATTTT
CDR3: CAWSARTGTRQPQHF

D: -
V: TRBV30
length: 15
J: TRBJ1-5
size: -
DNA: TGTGCCTGGAGTGTACGGGGGGGCGCGGGGCAGCCCCAGCATTTT
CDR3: CAWSVRGGAGQPQHF

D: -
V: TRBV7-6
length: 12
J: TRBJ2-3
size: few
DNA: TGTGCCAGCAGCGCTGGGGTAGATACGCAGTATTTT
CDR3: CASSAGVDTQYF

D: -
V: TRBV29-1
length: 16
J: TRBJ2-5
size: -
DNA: TGCAGCGTTGAAGGAGGCTTAGTCCGGGAGTGGCAGACCCAGTACTTC
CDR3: CSVEGGLVREWQTQYF

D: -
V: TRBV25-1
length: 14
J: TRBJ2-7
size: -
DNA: TGTGCCAGCAGTTGGCGAGACGGTGCCTACGAGCAGTACTTC
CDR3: CASSWRDGAYEQYF

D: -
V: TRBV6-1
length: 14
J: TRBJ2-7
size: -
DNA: TGTGCCAGCAGCCAACACGGGGCTTCCTACGAGCAGTACTTC
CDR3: CASSQHGASYEQYF

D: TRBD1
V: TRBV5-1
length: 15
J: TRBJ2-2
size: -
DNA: TGCGCCAGCAGCCAGACAGGGTTTGGGGCCGGGGAGCTGTTTTTT
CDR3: CASSQTGFGAGELFF

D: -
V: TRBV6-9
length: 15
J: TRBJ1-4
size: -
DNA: TGTGCCAGCAGTGAGATGGGGGTGGCTAATGAAAAACTGTTTTTT
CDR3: CASSEMGVANEKLFF

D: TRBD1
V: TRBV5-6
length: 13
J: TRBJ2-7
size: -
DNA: TGTGCCAGCAGCTTCGACAGGGCAGGCGAGCAGTACTTC
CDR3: CASSFDRAGEQYF

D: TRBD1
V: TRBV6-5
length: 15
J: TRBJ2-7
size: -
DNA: TGTGCCAGCAGATTCCGGGACAGGCCGCCTTACGAGCAGTACTTC
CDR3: CASRFRDRPPYEQYF

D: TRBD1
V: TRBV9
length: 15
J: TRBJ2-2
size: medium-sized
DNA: TGTGCCAGCAGCGTAGGACAGGGAAACACCGGGGAGCTGTTTTTT
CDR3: CASSVGQGNTGELFF

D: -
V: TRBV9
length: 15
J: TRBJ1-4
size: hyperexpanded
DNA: TGTGCCAGCAGCGTAGCAGACCATCTTAGTGAAAAACTGTTTTTT
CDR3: CASSVADHLSEKLFF

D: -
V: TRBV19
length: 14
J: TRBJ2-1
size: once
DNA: TGTGCCAGTAGTGGTAGGGGGAACTACAATGAGCAGTTCTTC
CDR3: CASSGRGNYNEQFF

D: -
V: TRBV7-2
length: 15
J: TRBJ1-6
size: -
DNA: TGTGCCAGCAGCATGAGACAGGCGACTAATTCACCCCTCCACTTT
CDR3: CASSMRQATNSPLHF

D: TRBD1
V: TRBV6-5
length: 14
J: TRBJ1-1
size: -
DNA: TGTGCCAGCAGACAATTAGGGACAGGCTCTGAAGCTTTCTTT
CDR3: CASRQLGTGSEAFF

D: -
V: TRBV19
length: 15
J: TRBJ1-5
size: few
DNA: TGTGCCAGTAGTACGACGTCTAGGGGCAATCAGCCCCAGCATTTT
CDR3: CASSTTSRGNQPQHF

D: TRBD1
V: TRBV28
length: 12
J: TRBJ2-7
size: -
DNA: TGTGCCAGCAACGGACAGGGAGTCGAGCAGTACTTC
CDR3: CASNGQGVEQYF

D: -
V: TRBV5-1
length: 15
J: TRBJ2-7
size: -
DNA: TGCGCCAGCAGCTTCACGTCGGACGGGGTCTACGAGCAGTACTTC
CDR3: CASSFTSDGVYEQYF

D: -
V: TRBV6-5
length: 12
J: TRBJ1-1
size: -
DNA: TGTGCCAGCAGCACAGGTAACACTGAAGCTTTCTTT
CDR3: CASSTGNTEAFF

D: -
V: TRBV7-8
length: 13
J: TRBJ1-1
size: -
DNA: TGTGCCAGCAGCTTGAGGGGAGGAACTGAAGCTTTCTTT
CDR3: CASSLRGGTEAFF